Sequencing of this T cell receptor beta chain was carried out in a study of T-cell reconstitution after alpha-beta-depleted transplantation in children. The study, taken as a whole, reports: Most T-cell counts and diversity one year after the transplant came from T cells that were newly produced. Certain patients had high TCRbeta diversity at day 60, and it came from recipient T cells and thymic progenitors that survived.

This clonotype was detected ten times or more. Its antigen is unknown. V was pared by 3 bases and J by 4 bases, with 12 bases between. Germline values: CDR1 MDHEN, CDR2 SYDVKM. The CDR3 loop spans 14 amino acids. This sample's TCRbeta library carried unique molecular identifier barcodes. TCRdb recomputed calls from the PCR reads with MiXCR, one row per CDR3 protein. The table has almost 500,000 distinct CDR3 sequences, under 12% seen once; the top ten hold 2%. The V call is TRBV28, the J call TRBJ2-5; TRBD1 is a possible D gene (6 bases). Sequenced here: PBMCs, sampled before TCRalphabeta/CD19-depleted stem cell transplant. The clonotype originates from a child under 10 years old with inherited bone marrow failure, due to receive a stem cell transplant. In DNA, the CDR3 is TGTGCCAGCAGTTTGTGGACAGAGGCAGAGACCCAGTACTTC. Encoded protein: CASSLWTEAETQYF.